This T cell receptor (beta chain) was captured by sequencing in a study of blood T cell repertoires in COVID-19. The CDR3 has 14 residues. Germline V lookup: CDR1 LNHDA, CDR2 SQIVND (reference sequence). With 3 bases removed from V and 0 bases from J, the gap between germline ends came to 6 bases. Study processing details: Reference gene primer amplification gave estimated nucleated cell counts. Produced via immunoSEQ multiplex PCR; TCRdb's table is partial and in-frame only. Clone size and the V and J calls come from that table; the DNA yielded D and trimming. The sample contains roughly 250,000 clones, around 90% of which appear only once.

The sequence was collected from a man aged 55 to 70 who had recovered from COVID-19. Sequences were obtained from peripheral blood. J is TRBJ1-5 and V is TRBV19; D gene unclear. Here the CDR3 reads CASSITDSNQPQHF. The CDR3 DNA reads as TGTGCCAGTAGTATCACAGATAGCAATCAGCCCCAGCATTTT. Full variable domain (outside the CDR3, taken from reference TRBV19 and TRBJ1-5): DGGITQSPKYLFRKEGQNVTLSCEQNLNHDAMYWYRQDPGQGLRLIYYSQIVNDFQKGDIAEGYSVSREKKESFPLTVTSAQKNPTAFYLCASSITDSNQPQHFGDGTRLSIL.